The count of the clone carrying this TCR beta chain is one. This sample is part of a study of blood T cell repertoires in COVID-19. Whole-study context: The study drew acute and convalescent COVID-19 samples from the United States, Italy and Spain. T cells, B-cell-depleted T cells, or PBMCs provided the cDNA or gDNA that served as material.

Authors' processing steps: The assay estimated nucleated cells by amplifying reference gene primers. Sequencing was performed with immunoSEQ multiplex PCR; in TCRdb, only in-frame clones are kept and a portion is missing. The V and J calls and clone size come from that table; D and trimming were worked out from the DNA. In the table there are approximately 190,000 clones, approximately 79% of which are singletons. Trimming took 4 bases from V and 6 from J; bases not matched to a gene: 5. CDR1 is WNHNN, CDR2 SYGVQD, per germline (reference sequence). The CDR3 has 15 residues. Source material: peripheral blood. The source is a man aged 25 to 45 with active or convalescent COVID-19. V gene TRBV10-1 combines with J gene TRBJ2-1; 11 nucleotides match TRBD2. CDR3 nucleotides: TGCGCCAGCAGTGTGGTAGCGGGGGGGGCCAATGAGCAGTTCTTC. It encodes CASSVVAGGANEQFF.